This passage covers 27 T cell receptor beta chains from one sample sequenced in a study of Ad26.COV2.S vaccination and SARS-CoV-2 variants. The treatment is: roughly 19 received Ad26.COV2.S at low or high dose, single or two shots; 5 received placebo; per-sample allocation not given. Following the first vaccine or placebo injection, samples were taken on day 63. The table came from immunoSEQ multiplex PCR; TCRdb's copy has only in-frame clones and leaves some out. The sample yields about 350,000 clones, 80% to 90% seen once. The material sequenced was peripheral blood, taken in a trial of Ad26.COV2.S vaccine versus placebo. All receptors derive from a person aged 18 to 65 who received the Ad26.COV2.S COVID-19 vaccine or a placebo.

V gene TRBV2 combines with J gene TRBJ2-7; TRBD1 agrees at 11 bases. Losses at the gene ends were 6 bases for V and 8 bases for J; bases not matched to a gene: 9. There are 14 residues in the CDR3. Germline V lookup: CDR1 SNHLY, CDR2 FYNNEI. This chain's CDR3 is CASSGTGGGWQQYF. The CDR3 DNA follows: TGTGCCAGCAGCGGGACAGGGGGAGGGTGGCAGCAGTACTTC.

The chain has TRBV6-5 and TRBJ1-1; D unresolved. V shed 6 bases and J shed 1 base, with 12 bases lying between them. CDR1 and CDR2 from the germline V gene are MNHEY and SVGAGI. The CDR3 spans 14 residues. The CDR3 spells CASRFRTGNTEAFF. The CDR3 region has the DNA TGTGCCAGCAGATTCCGGACGGGGAACACTGAAGCTTTCTTT.

V usage is TRBV7-9 and J usage is TRBJ2-5, with 8 bases that match TRBD1. The CDR3 is made up of 12 amino acids. The trim removed 5 bases at V and 6 bases at J, leaving 2 bases unmatched. CDR1 SEHNR and CDR2 FQNEAQ come from the germline V gene (reference sequence). CDR3 residues: CASSRTGKTQYF. CDR3 DNA sequence: TGTGCCAGCAGCCGGACAGGGAAGACCCAGTACTTC.

The chain recombines TRBV6-2 or TRBV6-3 with TRBJ1-1, with TRBD1 identical over 9 bases. Trimming cost V 3 bases and J 4 bases; bases outside gene matches: 3. The CDR3 is 14 amino acids. Germline V CDR1 and CDR2: MNHEY, SVGEGT. DNA for the CDR3: TGTGCCAGCAGTTATGGGACAGGGTTCACTGAAGCTTTCTTT. It is translated as CASSYGTGFTEAFF.

The chain links TRBV7-3 to TRBJ2-1; D is possibly TRBD1 (6 bases). The V end lost 5 bases, the J end lost 15 bases, and 20 bases lay between the germline ends. In germline, CDR1 is SGHTA, CDR2 FQGTGA. The CDR3 runs to 13 residues. CDR3 sequence (DNA): TGTGCCAGCAGCGATGCAGGGGATAGTACTCCGTTCTTC. It codes for CASSDAGDSTPFF.

The CDR3 reads CASSLNTGTTNTEAFF. CDR3 in DNA: TGTGCCAGCAGCTTAAATACCGGGACGACGAACACTGAAGCTTTCTTT. J is TRBJ1-1 and V is TRBV11-2; D possibly corresponds to TRBD1 (5 bases). The CDR3 is 16 residues long. V shed 2 bases and J shed 1 base, with 14 bases lying between them. Germline V CDR1 and CDR2: SGHAT, FQNNGV.

This clone was counted once. The chain combines TRBV19 with TRBJ2-1, with 11 bases identical to TRBD1. V lost 6 bases to trimming and J lost 2 bases; unmatched junction nucleotides: 9. This CDR3 region has 17 residues. Per the germline V gene, CDR1 is LNHDA and CDR2 is SQIVND (reference sequence). DNA for the CDR3: TGTGCCAGTAGCCCAACCCCGGGACAGGGGGCCTACAATGAGCAGTTCTTC. This translates into CASSPTPGQGAYNEQFF.

The chain recombines TRBV19 with TRBJ2-6, with TRBD1 matching over 9 bases. Germline values: CDR1 LNHDA, CDR2 SQIVND (reference sequence). V lost 5 bases, J lost 0 bases, and 5 bases stayed unmatched. The length of the CDR3 is 17 residues. The CDR3 coding sequence is TGTGCCAGTAGTTCGGGACAGGGAAACTCTGGGGCCAACGTCCTGACTTTC. This sequence encodes CASSSGQGNSGANVLTF. Using reference TRBV19 and TRBJ2-6 for the parts outside the CDR3, the full variable domain is DGGITQSPKYLFRKEGQNVTLSCEQNLNHDAMYWYRQDPGQGLRLIYYSQIVNDFQKGDIAEGYSVSREKKESFPLTVTSAQKNPTAFYLCASSSGQGNSGANVLTFGAGSRLTVL.

CDR3 amino acids: CASSPGTSVVGGREQFF. CDR3 DNA sequence: TGTGCCAGCAGCCCCGGGACTAGCGTAGTTGGGGGACGTGAGCAGTTCTTC. V usage is TRBV13 and J usage is TRBJ2-1, with 10 bases fitting TRBD2. Germline V gene data show CDR1 as PRHDT and CDR2 as FYEKMQ (reference sequence). Germline trimming cut 5 bases from V and 9 bases from J; bases unmatched to any gene: 16. CDR3 length: 17 amino acids. Combining the CDR3 with reference TRBV13 and TRBJ2-1 gives the whole variable domain AAGVIQSPRHLIKEKRETATLKCYPIPRHDTVYWYQQGPGQDPQFLISFYEKMQSDKGSIPDRFSAQQFSDYHSELNMSSLELGDSALYFCASSPGTSVVGGREQFFGPGTRLTVL.

The CDR3, as DNA: TGTGCCAGCAGTCCCGACTGGAGCTCCTACAATGAGCAGTTCTTC. Translating it yields CASSPDWSSYNEQFF. This rearrangement joins TRBV6-4 to TRBJ2-1; D is unclear. Germline lookup yields CDR1 MRHNA and CDR2 SNTAGT. The V end lost 5 bases, the J end lost 0 bases, and 11 bases lay between the germline ends. CDR3 length: 15 residues.

CDR3 bases: TGTGCCAGCAGCTTTAGCGGGAGCCTAATAGATAATGAGCAGTTCTTC. Encoded protein: CASSFSGSLIDNEQFF. The V call is TRBV9, the J call TRBJ2-1; 9 bases align to TRBD2. CDR1 and CDR2 (germline): SGDLS, YYNGEE. Losses at the gene ends were 4 bases for V and 7 bases for J; bases not matched to a gene: 12. The CDR3 runs 16 residues.

In its sample, this clone was seen many times. The DNA of the CDR3 is TGTGCCAGCAGTCAGAACAGGGATTCCTACGAGCAGTACTTC. Encoded protein: CASSQNRDSYEQYF. The genes are TRBV27 and TRBJ2-7; D possibly corresponds to TRBD1 (6 bases). The CDR3 is 14 residues long. Germline loops: CDR1 MNHEY, CDR2 SMNVEV (reference sequence). The V end was cut by 5 bases, the J end by 1 base, with 12 bases between.

The J gene is TRBJ1-5, the V gene TRBV4-2; perhaps TRBD1 as D (5 bases). Germline lookup yields CDR1 LGHNA and CDR2 YNFKEQ. The CDR3 length is 15 residues. V lost 0 bases to trimming and J lost 2 bases, with 8 bases between them. The CDR3 sequence is CASSQDGDGNQPQHF. CDR3 coding DNA: TGTGCCAGCAGCCAAGATGGGGACGGCAATCAGCCCCAGCATTTT.

The chain employs TRBV7-2 and TRBJ2-3; 10 nucleotides agree with TRBD1. CDR1 and CDR2 (germline): SGHTA, FQGNSA. CDR3 length equals 15 residues. V was clipped by 5 bases and J by 4 bases; unmatched bases: 6. The CDR3 region is CASSGSGTGADTQYF. DNA for the CDR3: TGTGCCAGCAGCGGATCCGGGACAGGGGCAGATACGCAGTATTTT.

The J gene is TRBJ1-1, the V gene TRBV7-9; D gene unclear. V lost 7 bases and J 0 bases, leaving 9 bases between the germline ends. The germline V gene has CDR1 SEHNR and CDR2 FQNEAQ (reference sequence). The CDR3 has 13 amino acids. CDR3 residues: CASTLGLNTEAFF. CDR3 nucleotides: TGTGCCAGCACCCTAGGCTTGAACACTGAAGCTTTCTTT.

This clone came up once. The chain uses TRBV7-3 and TRBJ2-3; D is unresolved. The V end lost 0 bases, the J end lost 2 bases, and 6 bases lay between the germline ends. The germline V gene encodes CDR1 SGHTA and CDR2 FQGTGA. This CDR3 has 14 residues. The DNA for the CDR3 is TGTGCCAGCAGCTTAACTGGATACACAGATACGCAGTATTTT. Encoded protein: CASSLTGYTDTQYF.

The chain recombines TRBV7-9 with TRBJ2-1; 8 nucleotides match TRBD1. The ends lost 1 base at V and 7 bases at J; junction bases unmatched: 0. Germline V gene data show CDR1 as SEHNR and CDR2 as FQNEAQ (reference sequence). The length of the CDR3 is 13 residues. CDR3 nucleotides: TGTGCCAGCAGCTTAGGGACAGGGAATGAGCAGTTCTTC. This sequence encodes CASSLGTGNEQFF.

This chain links TRBV6-1 with TRBJ1-5; D is uncertain. Deletions cut 2 bases from V and 0 bases from J, with 17 bases between. The CDR3 spans 18 residues. Germline V lookup: CDR1 MNHNS, CDR2 SASEGT. The CDR3, as DNA: TGTGCCAGCAGTGAAAGTCCCTGGGCAGCCTATAGCAATCAGCCCCAGCATTTT. Residues: CASSESPWAAYSNQPQHF.

The chain links TRBV4-2 to TRBJ2-2; a weak D match, TRBD2 (6 bases). Trimming pared 0 bases from V and 4 bases from J, leaving 18 bases between. The V gene's germline CDR1 is LGHNA and CDR2 YNFKEQ. The CDR3 runs to 18 residues. CDR3 sequence: CASSQEVGTHRSTGELFF. CDR3 bases: TGTGCCAGCAGCCAAGAGGTGGGGACTCACCGGAGCACCGGGGAGCTGTTTTTT.

The V call is TRBV6-4, the J call TRBJ2-2; tentative D call: TRBD2 (6 bases). The CDR3 contains 15 residues. CDR1 is MRHNA, CDR2 SNTAGT, per germline. Trimming pared 3 bases from V and 4 bases from J, leaving 12 bases between. CDR3 residues: CASSETPGGTGELFF. The CDR3 bases are TGTGCCAGCAGTGAGACCCCCGGGGGCACCGGGGAGCTGTTTTTT.

V and J are TRBV24-1 and TRBJ2-3; D unresolved. Germline CDR1 reads KGHDR; CDR2 reads SFDVKD. Trimming pared 7 bases from V and 6 bases from J, leaving 10 bases between. The CDR3 runs to 12 residues. CDR3 loop: CATRGIGDTQYF. CDR3 sequence (DNA): TGTGCCACCAGGGGAATTGGTGATACGCAGTATTTT.

This clone was recorded a few times. The chain uses TRBV4-3 and TRBJ2-6, with unresolved D. Germline CDR1 reads LGHNA; CDR2 reads YSLEER. V was shortened by 1 base and J by 2 bases, with 3 bases between the two germline ends. The CDR3 spans 14 residues. CDR3 amino acids: CASSQVTGANVLTF. DNA of the CDR3: TGCGCCAGCAGCCAAGTAACTGGGGCCAACGTCCTGACTTTC.

This sequence joins TRBV5-1 and TRBJ1-1; no clear D gene. Per the germline V gene, CDR1 is SGHRS and CDR2 is YFSETQ. The CDR3 loop spans 14 amino acids. V lost 1 base and J 0 bases, leaving 7 bases between the germline ends. CDR3 in DNA: TGCGCCAGCAGCTTGCTCACCATGAACACTGAAGCTTTCTTT. This gives the protein CASSLLTMNTEAFF.

On this clone: At the DNA level, this CDR3 is encoded by other sequences in the same sample as well. This chain links TRBV6-5 with TRBJ2-7; TRBD1 aligns across 10 bases. The CDR3 is made up of 14 amino acids. With V trimmed by 2 bases and J by 2 bases, 0 bases remained unmatched. Germline CDR1 and CDR2: MNHEY and SVGAGI. The CDR3 DNA reads TGTGCCAGCAGTTACGGGACAGGGGCCTACGAGCAGTACTTC. The encoded protein is CASSYGTGAYEQYF.

The table lists this clone with a few counts. CDR3 in DNA: TGTGCCAGCAGACCCGGGGGTCTTGGCTACACCTTC. Translation: CASRPGGLGYTF. The chain carries TRBV12-3 or TRBV12-4 and TRBJ1-2, with D possibly matching TRBD1 (5 bases). V was pared by 6 bases and J by 7 bases, with 12 bases between. The length of the CDR3 is 12 residues.

A few counts support this clone. The sample has other DNA sequences that encode this CDR3 too. The chain uses TRBV27 and TRBJ2-5; maybe TRBD1 (5 bases). Between the trimmed V and J ends, which lost 6 bases and 5 bases, there was a span of 13 bases. CDR3 length equals 13 residues. Per germline, CDR1 MNHEY and CDR2 SMNVEV (reference sequence). CDR3 sequence reads: CASRGQGRETQYF. CDR3 DNA sequence: TGTGCCAGCAGGGGGCAGGGTCGGGAGACCCAGTACTTC.

The rearrangement joins TRBV29-1 to TRBJ1-1; D gene ambiguous. The germline V gene has CDR1 SQVTM and CDR2 ANQGSEA. The CDR3 loop spans 13 amino acids. With 4 bases removed from V and 3 bases from J, the gap between germline ends came to 12 bases. This chain's CDR3 is CSVGEGRYTEAFF. CDR3 nucleotide sequence: TGCAGCGTTGGCGAGGGTAGATACACTGAAGCTTTCTTT.